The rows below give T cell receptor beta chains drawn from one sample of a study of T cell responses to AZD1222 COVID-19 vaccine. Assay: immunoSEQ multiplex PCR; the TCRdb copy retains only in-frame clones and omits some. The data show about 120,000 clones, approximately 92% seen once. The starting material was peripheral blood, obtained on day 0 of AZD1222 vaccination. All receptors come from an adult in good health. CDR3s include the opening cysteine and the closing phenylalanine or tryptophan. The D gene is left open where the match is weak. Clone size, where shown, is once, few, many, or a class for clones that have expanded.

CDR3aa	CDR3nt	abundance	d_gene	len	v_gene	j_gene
CASSRPGYNEQFF	TGTGCCAGCAGCCGCCCGGGTTATAATGAGCAGTTCTTC	NA	NA	13	TRBV7-8	TRBJ2-1
CASSQVRGKMSGYTF	TGCGCCAGCAGCCAAGTCCGCGGTAAGATGAGCGGCTACACCTTC	NA	NA	15	TRBV4-1	TRBJ1-2
CSAWRQETQYF	TGCAGTGCTTGGAGACAAGAGACCCAGTACTTC	NA	NA	11	TRBV20-1	TRBJ2-5
CASSQQGVGQPQHF	TGTGCCAGCAGCCAACAGGGGGTAGGGCAGCCCCAGCATTTT	NA	TRBD1	14	TRBV7-2	TRBJ1-5
CASSASGPSYGYTF	TGTGCCAGCAGTGCCTCCGGGCCGTCCTATGGCTACACCTTC	NA	NA	14	TRBV2	TRBJ1-2
CASSYYRANTGELFF	TGTGCCAGCAGTTACTACAGGGCCAACACCGGGGAGCTGTTTTTT	once	NA	15	TRBV6-5	TRBJ2-2
CASVGGFSYNEQFF	TGTGCCAGCGTGGGGGGATTCTCCTACAATGAGCAGTTCTTC	NA	NA	14	TRBV27	TRBJ2-1
CASSQTGVSNQPQHF	TGCGCCAGCAGCCAGACAGGGGTTAGCAATCAGCCCCAGCATTTT	NA	TRBD1	15	TRBV4-1	TRBJ1-5
CASSEGTEGGYTF	TGTGCCAGCTCCGAGGGGACCGAAGGGGGCTACACCTTC	few	NA	13	TRBV28	TRBJ1-2
CASSWGQGVSNYGYTF	TGTGCCAGCAGCTGGGGACAGGGAGTTAGTAACTATGGCTACACCTTC	NA	TRBD1	16	TRBV13	TRBJ1-2
CASSRVRTGVFNQPQHF	TGTGCCAGTAGCCGCGTGAGGACAGGAGTCTTCAATCAGCCCCAGCATTTT	once	TRBD1	17	TRBV19	TRBJ1-5